The 29 T cell receptor beta chains given below trace back to one sample, sequenced in a study of CD8+ T cells in alopecia areata. The treatment: oral pan-JAK inhibitor, 5-10 mg twice daily. Reverse transcription of extracted RNA yielded cDNA, which provided the sequencing template. TCRdb's table, derived via immunoSEQ multiplex PCR, lists solely in-frame clones and lacks some. The sample lists about 150,000 clones, about 51% occurring once. The sample in question was CD8+ T cells sorted from blood, obtained at week 4, from a patient treated with tofacitinib. Receptors originate from a human donor with alopecia areata.

The genes are TRBV13 and TRBJ2-5, with D perhaps TRBD1 (6 bases). This CDR3 comprises 13 residues. The V gene's germline CDR1 is PRHDT and CDR2 FYEKMQ (reference sequence). Trimming left V 3 bases short and J 3 bases short, with 8 bases between. Here the CDR3 reads CASSLGQEETQYF. In DNA form, the CDR3 reads TGTGCCAGCAGCTTGGGACAAGAAGAGACCCAGTACTTC.

This clone was observed once. V and J are TRBV9 and TRBJ1-6; D possibly corresponds to TRBD1 (5 bases). This CDR3 spans 12 amino acids. The germline V gene encodes CDR1 SGDLS and CDR2 YYNGEE. The V end lost 4 bases, the J end lost 9 bases, and 8 bases lay between the germline ends. The CDR3 sequence is CASSFQGSPLHF. The CDR3 DNA sequence: TGTGCCAGCAGCTTCCAGGGTTCACCCCTCCACTTT. Looking up the rest from reference TRBV9 and TRBJ1-6 gives the full variable domain: DSGVTQTPKHLITATGQRVTLRCSPRSGDLSVYWYQQSLDQGLQFLIQYYNGEERAKGNILERFSAQQFPDLHSELNLSSLELGDSALYFCASSFQGSPLHFGNGTRLTVT.

The chain uses TRBV29-1 and TRBJ1-5, with 9 bases identical to TRBD1. The CDR3 is 14 residues long. Germline CDR1 and CDR2: SQVTM and ANQGSEA. The trim removed 4 bases at V and 4 bases at J, leaving 5 bases unmatched. DNA of the CDR3: TGCAGCGTTGCTGGGGACAGGGAAAATCAGCCCCAGCATTTT. It yields the protein CSVAGDRENQPQHF.

This clone was picked up a small number of times. V gene TRBV11-2 combines with J gene TRBJ2-5, with D unclear. Germline assignment: CDR1 SGHAT and CDR2 FQNNGV. Trimming removed 0 bases at V and 6 bases at J, with 23 bases between. The CDR3 length is 18 residues. CDR3 nucleotide sequence: TGTGCCAGCAGCTTAGATCCCGCGTCGACCGTCGCCGGCCAGACCCAGTACTTC. Its protein is CASSLDPASTVAGQTQYF.

The V and J genes are TRBV10-3 and TRBJ1-1; D is possibly TRBD1 (5 bases). V lost 0 bases, J lost 0 bases, and 8 bases lay in between. Germline V gene sequence: CDR1 ENHRY, CDR2 SYGVKD. This CDR3 contains 15 residues. The CDR3 sequence is CAISESRGLNTEAFF. In DNA form, the CDR3 reads TGTGCCATCAGTGAGTCGAGGGGTTTGAACACTGAAGCTTTCTTT.

There are a few counts of this clone. The chain has TRBV25-1 and TRBJ1-1; D not resolved. V shed 4 bases and J shed 5 bases, with 5 bases lying between them. Germline lookup yields CDR1 MGHDK and CDR2 SYGVNS. The CDR3 loop spans 11 amino acids. The CDR3 sequence is CASSVQTEAFF. The CDR3 DNA reads as TGTGCCAGCAGTGTCCAGACTGAAGCTTTCTTT. The full variable domain, rest sourced from reference TRBV25-1 and TRBJ1-1, is EADIYQTPRYLVIGTGKKITLECSQTMGHDKMYWYQQDPGMELHLIHYSYGVNSTEKGDLSSESTVSRIRTEHFPLTLESARPSHTSQYLCASSVQTEAFFGQGTRLTVV.

This rearrangement joins TRBV11-2 to TRBJ2-5; TRBD2 aligns across 13 bases. This CDR3 region has 16 residues. J was trimmed by 3 bases and V by 6 bases; bases with no gene match: 7. The germline CDR1 and CDR2 sequences are SGHAT and FQNNGV. CDR3 sequence (DNA): TGTGCCAGCAGTCGTACTAGCGGGGGGGCGAAAGAGACCCAGTACTTC. It specifies CASSRTSGGAKETQYF.

The chain is built from TRBV29-1 and TRBJ1-2, with 7 positions matching TRBD1. The germline gives CDR1 SQVTM, CDR2 ANQGSEA. The CDR3 is 14 amino acids. V gave up 6 bases and J gave up 4 bases; unmatched junction bases: 11. The CDR3 region is CSVLTGSGGYGYTF. In DNA form, the CDR3 reads TGCAGCGTCCTGACAGGGTCCGGCGGCTATGGCTACACCTTC.

This clone has more than one count but fewer than ten. V and J are TRBV4-1 and TRBJ2-1; D remains ambiguous. V dropped 2 bases and J dropped 7 bases, with 6 bases sitting between them. Germline values: CDR1 MGHRA, CDR2 YSYEKL. The CDR3 has 12 amino acids. The CDR3 spells CASSQFQNEQFF. Written as DNA, the CDR3 is TGCGCCAGCAGCCAATTTCAAAATGAGCAGTTCTTC.

The table lists this clone with many counts. This chain connects TRBV6-1 to TRBJ2-5, with 11 bases identical to TRBD2. This CDR3 is built from 15 residues. Unmatched junction bases numbered 1, after V lost 3 bases and J lost 1 base. Germline values: CDR1 MNHNS, CDR2 SASEGT. CDR3 protein: CASSDLAGGQETQYF. The CDR3 nucleotides are TGTGCCAGCAGTGACCTAGCGGGGGGCCAAGAGACCCAGTACTTC.

The chain joins TRBV7-3 to TRBJ1-1; maybe TRBD1 (5 bases). The CDR3 totals 14 residues. Germline V gene lookup returns CDR1 SGHTA and CDR2 FQGTGA. The V and J ends lost 2 bases and 4 bases respectively, with 11 bases between them. Here the CDR3 DNA reads TGTGCCAGCAGCTTAGGGGCAGGGCGCACTGAAGCTTTCTTT. Translating it yields CASSLGAGRTEAFF.

The genes are TRBV30 and TRBJ2-7; 8 bases fit TRBD1. This CDR3 is built from 13 residues. Germline assignment: CDR1 GTSNPN and CDR2 SVGIG (reference sequence). The junction had 6 bases not matched to a gene; V was cut back by 3 bases and J by 5 bases. CDR3 nucleotides: TGTGCCTGGAGGACAGGGGTTATACACGAGCAGTACTTC. As protein: CAWRTGVIHEQYF.

The chain couples TRBV30 to TRBJ1-3, with unresolved D. Trimming pared 1 base from V and 0 bases from J, leaving 4 bases between. The CDR3 spans 13 residues. CDR1 is GTSNPN, CDR2 SVGIG, per germline (reference sequence). CDR3 amino acids: CAWSANSGNTIYF. The DNA of the CDR3 is TGTGCCTGGAGTGCCAACTCTGGAAACACCATATATTTT.

The V gene is TRBV9, the J gene TRBJ1-6; 8 positions agree with TRBD1. Germline values: CDR1 SGDLS, CDR2 YYNGEE. J was trimmed by 9 bases and V by 4 bases; bases with no gene match: 9. The CDR3 spans 15 residues. The DNA of the CDR3 is TGTGCCAGCAGCAAGCGACAGGGGACGGGTTCACCCCTCCACTTT. It is translated as CASSKRQGTGSPLHF. The whole variable domain, filled in from reference TRBV9 and TRBJ1-6, reads DSGVTQTPKHLITATGQRVTLRCSPRSGDLSVYWYQQSLDQGLQFLIQYYNGEERAKGNILERFSAQQFPDLHSELNLSSLELGDSALYFCASSKRQGTGSPLHFGNGTRLTVT.

The chain links TRBV7-2 to TRBJ2-5, with TRBD2 matching 9 bases. Germline trimming cut 2 bases from V and 4 bases from J; bases unmatched to any gene: 8. Germline values: CDR1 SGHTA, CDR2 FQGNSA. This CDR3 has 16 residues. Here the CDR3 DNA reads TGTGCCAGCAGCTTAATCGGCGGGGGGGCCTTAGAGACCCAGTACTTC. Translating gives CASSLIGGGALETQYF.

The sample holds a few counts of this clone. This chain connects TRBV27 to TRBJ2-7; tentatively, D is TRBD2 (7 bases). Germline-derived CDR1 and CDR2 are MNHEY and SMNVEV (reference sequence). Between the trimmed V and J ends, which lost 3 bases and 1 base, there was a span of 10 bases. The CDR3 runs to 14 residues. CDR3 sequence: CASSLRGPSYEQYF. Here the CDR3 DNA reads TGTGCCAGCAGTTTGCGGGGGCCGTCCTACGAGCAGTACTTC.

V is TRBV6-1 and J is TRBJ1-6, with D perhaps matching TRBD1 (5 bases). Trimming shortened V by 0 bases and J by 5 bases, and 11 bases separated the two germline ends. Germline CDR1 and CDR2: MNHNS and SASEGT. The CDR3 runs 16 residues. This chain's CDR3 is CASSEAQTVNNSPLHF. For the CDR3, the DNA is TGTGCCAGCAGTGAAGCGCAGACAGTTAATAATTCACCCCTCCACTTT.

This clone was seen a few times. The chain is built from TRBV2 and TRBJ1-1, with TRBD1 identical over 7 bases. J gave up 0 bases and V 1 base, and 5 bases lay outside the gene matches. The CDR3 has 16 amino acids. Germline CDR1 SNHLY, CDR2 FYNNEI. The CDR3, as DNA: TGTGCCAGCAGTGAAGGGACAGGTCATTTGAACACTGAAGCTTTCTTT. This gives the protein CASSEGTGHLNTEAFF.

The V call is TRBV6-5, the J call TRBJ2-5; D is unclear. V lost 2 bases to trimming and J lost 3 bases, with 13 bases between them. Germline CDR1 MNHEY, CDR2 SVGAGI. The CDR3 has 15 amino acids. DNA for the CDR3: TGTGCCAGCAGTTACCCCGTGGACGGCAAAGAGACCCAGTACTTC. This gives the protein CASSYPVDGKETQYF.

The chain's CDR3 is CASGFLPRDYGYTF. The CDR3 DNA is TGTGCTAGTGGTTTTCTCCCGCGGGACTATGGCTACACCTTC. The V and J genes are TRBV12-5 and TRBJ1-2; D unresolved. The germline V gene has CDR1 LGHNT and CDR2 FRNRAP. CDR3 length: 14 amino acids. The V end lost 3 bases, the J end lost 3 bases, and 11 bases lay between the germline ends.

This clone was counted many times. The chain joins TRBV27 to TRBJ2-7, with TRBD1 matching over 7 bases. From germline, CDR1 is MNHEY and CDR2 SMNVEV (reference sequence). CDR3 length equals 14 residues. J was trimmed by 3 bases and V by 2 bases; bases with no gene match: 4. The DNA of the CDR3 is TGTGCCAGCAGTTTACGGTCAGGGGGCTACGAGCAGTACTTC. Its translation: CASSLRSGGYEQYF.

In its sample, this clone was seen a few times. The chain couples TRBV7-9 to TRBJ2-5; TRBD1 matches at 7 bases. The CDR3 covers 16 residues. The germline V gene has CDR1 SEHNR and CDR2 FQNEAQ (reference sequence). V lost 3 bases to trimming and J lost 3 bases; unmatched junction nucleotides: 10. CDR3 amino acids: CASSFIGQDGEETQYF. CDR3 in DNA: TGTGCCAGCAGCTTCATTGGACAGGACGGGGAAGAGACCCAGTACTTC. The entire variable domain, with the rest obtained from reference TRBV7-9 and TRBJ2-5, is as follows: DTGVSQNPRHKITKRGQNVTFRCDPISEHNRLYWYRQTLGQGPEFLTYFQNEAQLEKSRLLSDRFSAERPKGSFSTLEIQRTEQGDSAMYLCASSFIGQDGEETQYFGPGTRLLVL.

This clone has a handful of counts. The genes are TRBV6-6 and TRBJ1-1; D is perhaps TRBD1 (5 bases). V was pared by 2 bases and J by 6 bases, with 13 bases between. The length of the CDR3 is 14 residues. Germline CDR1 MNHNY, CDR2 SVGAGI (reference sequence). The CDR3 DNA is TGTGCCAGCAGTTACGTAAAGGGGAGAGCTGAAGCTTTCTTT. Translating gives CASSYVKGRAEAFF.

The rearrangement links TRBV6-5 to TRBJ2-3; D not resolved. CDR1 MNHEY and CDR2 SVGAGI come from the germline V gene. The CDR3 extends over 12 amino acids. V lost 7 bases, J lost 4 bases, and 9 bases lay in between. CDR3 loop: CASTKPPDTQYF. For the CDR3, the DNA is TGTGCCAGCACCAAACCGCCAGATACGCAGTATTTT.

The V and J genes are TRBV10-3 and TRBJ2-7; possible D gene TRBD2, 7 bases. Trimming pared 4 bases from V and 3 bases from J, leaving 13 bases between. Germline values: CDR1 ENHRY, CDR2 SYGVKD. CDR3 length: 14 residues. CDR3: CAISAAGQDYEQYF. The CDR3 DNA follows: TGTGCCATCAGTGCAGCGGGACAAGACTACGAGCAGTACTTC.

The chain employs TRBV5-1 and TRBJ2-3; TRBD2 might be the D (7 bases). This CDR3 is 16 amino acids long. V lost 4 bases, J lost 2 bases, and 17 bases lay in between. Germline values: CDR1 SGHRS, CDR2 YFSETQ. CDR3 residues: CASSPRGGSITDTQYF. CDR3 DNA: TGCGCCAGCAGCCCGAGGGGGGGCTCAATCACAGATACGCAGTATTTT.

This clone came up a few times. The genes are TRBV2 and TRBJ1-5; D call uncertain. Germline lookup yields CDR1 SNHLY and CDR2 FYNNEI. The CDR3 consists of 13 residues. Trimming took 10 bases from V and 6 from J, leaving 16 bases between them. CDR3 protein: CATSPLASQPQHF. As DNA, the CDR3 is TGTGCCACTTCACCTCTCGCTAGTCAGCCCCAGCATTTT.

This chain links TRBV19 with TRBJ2-5, with D unresolved. V shed 6 bases and J shed 4 bases, with 9 bases lying between them. The CDR3 covers 12 residues. The germline CDR1 and CDR2 sequences are LNHDA and SQIVND (reference sequence). The DNA of the CDR3 is TGTGCCAGTAGCCACTCCGGAGAGACCCAGTACTTC. This codes for CASSHSGETQYF.

V usage is TRBV27 and J usage is TRBJ1-2; D not resolved. Per the germline V gene, CDR1 is MNHEY and CDR2 is SMNVEV (reference sequence). The CDR3 has 16 residues. V lost 5 bases, J lost 0 bases, and 16 bases lay in between. The CDR3 sequence is CASSMERGSTNYGYTF. The CDR3 coding sequence is TGTGCCAGCAGTATGGAACGTGGGTCAACTAACTATGGCTACACCTTC.